Included here is one T cell receptor (beta chain) sequence, with context. Its antigen is not known. This CDR3 region has 13 residues. Germline-derived CDR1 and CDR2 are SGHTA and FQGNSA. The V and J ends lost 8 bases and 1 base respectively, with 11 bases between them. Primed by a sample-barcoded 5' primer and a J-beta primer mix, a second PCR proceeded for about 7 to 11 cycles. Each TCR beta cDNA got a 12-nucleotide random molecular identifier. One entry per CDR3 protein results from TCRdb running MiXCR on the 5' RACE reads. The repertoire holds hundreds of thousands of distinct CDR3 sequences, more than 25% seen once, with around 15% in the top ten. This sample stems from a study of blood T cells in healthy people across ages. Study results and caveats: Unsorted PBMCs ruled out conclusive naive versus antigen-experienced comparison.

Sequencing was carried out using blood. The chain links TRBV7-2 to TRBJ1-1; the D is unclear. This TCR came from an elderly woman in good health. For the CDR3, the DNA is TGTGCCAGCCAAATAACGGGGAACACTGAAGCTTTCTTT. Translating gives CASQITGNTEAFF.